This TCR beta chain was sequenced in a study of blood T cell repertoires in COVID-19. Germline CDR1 SGHAT, CDR2 FQDESV (reference sequence). Trimming shortened V by 0 bases and J by 14 bases, and 19 bases separated the two germline ends. The CDR3 is 14 residues long. The repertoire was sequenced with immunoSEQ multiplex PCR; TCRdb's copy has only in-frame clones and lacks some. The repertoire holds 200,000 to 300,000 clones, with approximately 86% as singletons. The specimen sequenced was peripheral blood. This chain uses TRBV11-1 with TRBJ1-2, with a possible D match to TRBD1 (6 bases). This TCR derives from a middle-aged man who had recovered from COVID-19. This CDR3 is CASSLARTVLVPTF. The DNA of the CDR3 is TGTGCCAGCAGCTTAGCGCGGACAGTTCTGGTTCCGACCTTC. Full variable domain (remainder filled in from reference TRBV11-1 and TRBJ1-2): EAEVAQSPRYKITEKSQAVAFWCDPISGHATLYWYRQILGQGPELLVQFQDESVVDDSQLPKDRFSAERLKGVDSTLKIQPAELGDSAMYLCASSLARTVLVPTFGSGTRLTVV.